The 5 T cell receptor beta chains presented below share a single source sample, sequenced in a study of cytomegalovirus exposure and HLA in healthy donors. Produced via immunoSEQ multiplex PCR; TCRdb's table is partial and in-frame only. The sample carries hundreds of thousands of clones, about 90% recorded once. The sample consisted of PBMCs. These receptors were collected from a man between 18 and 29 years old in good health and CMV-seropositive.

In nucleotides, the CDR3 is TGCGCCAGCAGGATCGGGGGCGGAACTTTAGCCGGGGAGCTGTTTTTT. This gives the protein CASRIGGGTLAGELFF. This chain links TRBV5-1 with TRBJ2-2; either TRBD1 or TRBD2 may fit D (6 bases each). Trimming left V 5 bases short and J 6 bases short, with 20 bases between. The germline V gene encodes CDR1 SGHRS and CDR2 YFSETQ. This CDR3 is built from 16 residues.

The chain is built from TRBV28 and TRBJ2-3; D remains ambiguous. Trimming took off 5 bases at V and 11 bases at J, with 8 bases between the two ends. Germline CDR1 MDHEN, CDR2 SYDVKM. The CDR3 extends over 10 amino acids. The CDR3 coding sequence is TGTGCCAGCAGTCCCAAGGGGCAGTATTTT. Translating it yields CASSPKGQYF.

This clone occurred once. V and J are TRBV5-4 and TRBJ2-7; D unclear. Between the trimmed V and J ends, which lost 0 bases and 3 bases, there was a span of 10 bases. Germline V gene lookup returns CDR1 SGHNT and CDR2 YYREEE (reference sequence). The CDR3 contains 14 residues. As DNA, the CDR3 is TGTGCCAGCAGCTTGGAGGCCAGCTACTACGAGCAGTACTTC. It specifies CASSLEASYYEQYF. The whole variable domain, remainder taken from reference TRBV5-4 and TRBJ2-7, is ETGVTQSPTHLIKTRGQQVTLRCSSQSGHNTVSWYQQALGQGPQFIFQYYREEENGRGNFPPRFSGLQFPNYSSELNVNALELDDSALYLCASSLEASYYEQYFGPGTRLTVT.

The rearrangement uses TRBV28 and TRBJ1-2; possibly TRBD1 for D (5 bases). V dropped 3 bases and J dropped 7 bases, with 18 bases sitting between them. This CDR3 is built from 15 residues. Per germline, CDR1 MDHEN and CDR2 SYDVKM. CDR3 sequence reads: CASSFSPGSLAGYTF. As DNA, the CDR3 is TGTGCCAGCAGTTTCTCACCAGGGAGCTTGGCTGGCTACACCTTC.

This sequence joins TRBV2 and TRBJ2-7, with 9 bases matching TRBD1. Germline V gene data show CDR1 as SNHLY and CDR2 as FYNNEI. The junction had 1 base not matched to a gene; V was cut back by 4 bases and J by 3 bases. CDR3 length: 13 amino acids. The CDR3 spells CASSVDRGYEQYF. The DNA of the CDR3 is TGTGCCAGCAGTGTGGACAGGGGCTACGAGCAGTACTTC.